This T cell receptor beta chain was retrieved from a study of identical twins. The study, taken as a whole, reports: Alpha sequences out of frame and shared by twins had excess low generation probability. Beta out-of-frame sequences showed weaker excess twin sharing. Abundant cord blood beta clonotypes carried fewer insertions; memory repertoires showed none.

TCRdb processed the 5' RACE reads anew with MiXCR; each CDR3 protein has one entry. The sample yields about 220,000 distinct CDR3 sequences, around 6.9% seen once. Regarding this clonotype: Its target is not known.

Trimming took 2 bases from V and 7 from J; bases not matched to a gene: 1. The CDR3 length is 13 residues. CDR1 and CDR2 (germline): SGHTA, FQGNSA. Separately, the same data were catalogued under a study of yellow fever vaccine responses in identical twins.

This receptor was identified in a woman aged 18-29 years in good health. The chain links TRBV7-2 to TRBJ2-2, with 7 bases identical to TRBD2. The sequenced sample consisted of memory (CD45RO+) T cells sorted from blood. The CDR3 sequence: CASSLSGGGELFF. The CDR3 bases are TGTGCCAGCAGCTTATCGGGAGGCGGGGAGCTGTTTTTT.